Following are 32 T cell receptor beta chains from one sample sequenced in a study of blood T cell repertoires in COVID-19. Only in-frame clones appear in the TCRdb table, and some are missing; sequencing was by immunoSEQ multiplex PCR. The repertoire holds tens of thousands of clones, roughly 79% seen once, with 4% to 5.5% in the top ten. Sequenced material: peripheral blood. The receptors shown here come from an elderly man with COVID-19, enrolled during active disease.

The CDR3 loop reads CASSQGTGTNTEAFF. The CDR3 region has the DNA TGCGCCAGCAGCCAAGGGACAGGGACTAACACTGAAGCTTTCTTT. The chain joins TRBV4-3 to TRBJ1-1; 8 bases fit TRBD1. The CDR3 spans 15 residues. Germline trimming cut 1 base from V and 2 bases from J; bases unmatched to any gene: 3. CDR1 and CDR2 from the germline V gene are LGHNA and YSLEER.

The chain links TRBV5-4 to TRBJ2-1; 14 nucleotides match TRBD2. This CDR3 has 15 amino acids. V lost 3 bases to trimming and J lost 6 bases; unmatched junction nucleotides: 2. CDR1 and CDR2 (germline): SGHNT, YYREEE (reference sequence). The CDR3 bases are TGTGCCAGCAGCTGGACTAGCGGGGGGTCCAATGAGCAGTTCTTC. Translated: CASSWTSGGSNEQFF.

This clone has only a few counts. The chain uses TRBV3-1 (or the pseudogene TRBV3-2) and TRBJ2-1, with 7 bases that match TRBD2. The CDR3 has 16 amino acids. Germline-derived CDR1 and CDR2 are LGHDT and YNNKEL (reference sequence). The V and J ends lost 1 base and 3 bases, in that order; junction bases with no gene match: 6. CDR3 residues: CASSQGLATVYNEQFF. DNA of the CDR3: TGTGCCAGCAGCCAAGGACTAGCTACAGTCTACAATGAGCAGTTCTTC.

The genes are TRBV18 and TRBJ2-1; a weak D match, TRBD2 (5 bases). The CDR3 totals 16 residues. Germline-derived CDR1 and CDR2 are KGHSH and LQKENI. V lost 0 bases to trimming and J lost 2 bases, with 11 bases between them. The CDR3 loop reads CASSPPSGTTYNEQFF. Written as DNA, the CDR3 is TGTGCCAGCTCACCACCGTCGGGAACCACCTACAATGAGCAGTTCTTC.

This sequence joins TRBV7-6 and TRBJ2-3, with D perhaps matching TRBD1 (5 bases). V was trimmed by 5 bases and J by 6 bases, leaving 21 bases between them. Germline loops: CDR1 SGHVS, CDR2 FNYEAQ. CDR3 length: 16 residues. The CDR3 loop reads CASSPRVYHPTDTQYF. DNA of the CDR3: TGTGCCAGCAGCCCCAGGGTCTACCACCCCACGGATACGCAGTATTTT. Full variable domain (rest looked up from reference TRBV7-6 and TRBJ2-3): GAGVSQSPRYKVTKRGQDVALRCDPISGHVSLYWYRQALGQGPEFLTYFNYEAQQDKSGLPNDRFSAERPEGSISTLTIQRTEQRDSAMYRCASSPRVYHPTDTQYFGPGTRLTVL.

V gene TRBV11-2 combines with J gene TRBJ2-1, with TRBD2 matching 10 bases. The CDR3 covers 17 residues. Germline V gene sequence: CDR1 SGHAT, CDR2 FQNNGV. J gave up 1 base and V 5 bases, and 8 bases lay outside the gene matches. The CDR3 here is CASSAGTSDLSYNEQFF. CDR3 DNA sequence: TGTGCCAGCAGCGCGGGGACTAGCGACCTATCCTACAATGAGCAGTTCTTC.

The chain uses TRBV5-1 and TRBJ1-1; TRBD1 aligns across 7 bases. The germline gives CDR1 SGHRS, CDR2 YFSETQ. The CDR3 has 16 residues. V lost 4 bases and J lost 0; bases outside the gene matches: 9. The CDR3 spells CASSPGQVPMNTEAFF. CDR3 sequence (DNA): TGCGCCAGCAGCCCCGGACAGGTTCCAATGAACACTGAAGCTTTCTTT.

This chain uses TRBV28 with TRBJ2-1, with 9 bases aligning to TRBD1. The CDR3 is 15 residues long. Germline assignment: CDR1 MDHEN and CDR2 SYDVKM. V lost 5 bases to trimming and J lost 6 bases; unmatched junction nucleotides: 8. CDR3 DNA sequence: TGTGCCAGCAGTCGGACAGGGGTTAAAGCCAATGAGCAGTTCTTC. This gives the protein CASSRTGVKANEQFF.

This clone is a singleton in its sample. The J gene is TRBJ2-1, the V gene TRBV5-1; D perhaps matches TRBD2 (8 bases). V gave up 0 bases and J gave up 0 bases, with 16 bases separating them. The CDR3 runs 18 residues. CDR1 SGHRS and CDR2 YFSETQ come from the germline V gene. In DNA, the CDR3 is TGCGCCAGCAGCTTGGCCTTAGCGGGACAGAGCTCCTACAATGAGCAGTTCTTC. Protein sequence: CASSLALAGQSSYNEQFF.

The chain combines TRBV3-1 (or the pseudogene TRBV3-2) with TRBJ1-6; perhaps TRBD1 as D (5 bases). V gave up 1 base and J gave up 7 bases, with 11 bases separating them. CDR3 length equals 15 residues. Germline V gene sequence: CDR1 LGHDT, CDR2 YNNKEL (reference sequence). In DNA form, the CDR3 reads TGTGCCAGCAGCCAAGTGGGGGGAGAGAATTCACCCCTCCACTTT. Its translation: CASSQVGGENSPLHF.

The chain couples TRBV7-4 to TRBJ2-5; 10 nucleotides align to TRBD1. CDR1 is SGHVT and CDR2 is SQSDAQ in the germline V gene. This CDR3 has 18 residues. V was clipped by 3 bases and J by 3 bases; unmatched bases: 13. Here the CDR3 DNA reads TGTGCCAGCAGCTTTACCCAAGACAGGGGGCTTTCAAAAGAGACCCAGTACTTC. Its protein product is CASSFTQDRGLSKETQYF.

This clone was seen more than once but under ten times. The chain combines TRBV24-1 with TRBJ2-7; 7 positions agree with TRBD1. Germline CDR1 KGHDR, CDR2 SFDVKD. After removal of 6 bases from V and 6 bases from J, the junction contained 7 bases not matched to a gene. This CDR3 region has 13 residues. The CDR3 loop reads CATSQYAGGEQYF. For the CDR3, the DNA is TGTGCCACCAGTCAATACGCAGGGGGCGAGCAGTACTTC.

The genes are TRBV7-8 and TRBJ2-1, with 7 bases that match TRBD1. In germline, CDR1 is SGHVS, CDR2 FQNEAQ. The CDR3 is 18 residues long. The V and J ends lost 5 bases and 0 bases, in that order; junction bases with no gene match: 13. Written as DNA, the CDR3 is TGTGCCAGCAGCCAGCTGGGACAGATGAAAAGCTCCTACAATGAGCAGTTCTTC. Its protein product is CASSQLGQMKSSYNEQFF.

CDR3 in amino acids: CASETGAGETYEQYF. In DNA, the CDR3 is TGCGCCAGCGAAACGGGAGCGGGGGAGACCTACGAGCAGTACTTC. The rearrangement links TRBV5-1 to TRBJ2-7, with 8 nucleotides matching TRBD2. This CDR3 region has 15 residues. CDR1 SGHRS and CDR2 YFSETQ come from the germline V gene. V gave up 7 bases and J gave up 2 bases; unmatched junction bases: 11.

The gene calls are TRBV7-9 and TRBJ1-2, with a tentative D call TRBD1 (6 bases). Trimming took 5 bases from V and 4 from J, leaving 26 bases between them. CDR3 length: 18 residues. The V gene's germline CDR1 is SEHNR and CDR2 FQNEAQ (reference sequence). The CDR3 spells CASSPVQGWAYPTYGYTF. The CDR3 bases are TGTGCCAGCAGCCCTGTACAGGGCTGGGCATACCCGACCTATGGCTACACCTTC.

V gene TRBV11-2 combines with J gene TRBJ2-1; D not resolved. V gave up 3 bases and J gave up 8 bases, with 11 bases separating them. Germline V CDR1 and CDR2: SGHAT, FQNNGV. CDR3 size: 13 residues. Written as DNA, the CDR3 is TGTGCCAGCAGCTTCTTTCTTTTCGATGAGCAGTTCTTC. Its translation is CASSFFLFDEQFF.

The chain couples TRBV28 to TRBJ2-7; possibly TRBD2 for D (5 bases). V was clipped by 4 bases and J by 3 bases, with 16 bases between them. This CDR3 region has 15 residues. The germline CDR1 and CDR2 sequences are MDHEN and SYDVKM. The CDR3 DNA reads TGTGCCAGCAGTTCTTTCGAGGTAGGAGGCTACGAGCAGTACTTC. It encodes CASSSFEVGGYEQYF.

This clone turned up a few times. The CDR3 DNA reads as TGTGCCAGCTCACTCGAGATTCAACGGGACAGGGGAAGTAGGGAGACCCAGTACTTC. Protein: CASSLEIQRDRGSRETQYF. The chain joins TRBV18 to TRBJ2-5; 10 nucleotides line up with TRBD1. There are 19 residues in the CDR3. V shed 4 bases and J 5 bases; nucleotides not matched to a gene: 19. Germline loops: CDR1 KGHSH, CDR2 LQKENI.

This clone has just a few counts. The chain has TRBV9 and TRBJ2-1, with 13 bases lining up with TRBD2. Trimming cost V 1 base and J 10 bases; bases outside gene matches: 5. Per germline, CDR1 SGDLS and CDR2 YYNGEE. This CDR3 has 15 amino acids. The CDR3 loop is CASSVRGLAGREQFF. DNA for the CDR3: TGTGCCAGCAGCGTAAGGGGACTAGCGGGGAGAGAGCAGTTCTTC.

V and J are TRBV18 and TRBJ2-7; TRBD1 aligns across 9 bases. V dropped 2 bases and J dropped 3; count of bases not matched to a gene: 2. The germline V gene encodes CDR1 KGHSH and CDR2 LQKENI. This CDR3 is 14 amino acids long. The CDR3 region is CASSPGTGLYEQYF. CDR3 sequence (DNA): TGTGCCAGCTCACCAGGGACAGGGCTCTACGAGCAGTACTTC.

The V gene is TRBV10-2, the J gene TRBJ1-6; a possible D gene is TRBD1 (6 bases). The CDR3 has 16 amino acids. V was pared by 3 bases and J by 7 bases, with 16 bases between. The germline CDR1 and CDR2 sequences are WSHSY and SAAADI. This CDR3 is CASSDRGRGSNSPLHF. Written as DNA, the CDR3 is TGCGCCAGCAGTGACAGAGGCAGGGGATCGAATTCACCCCTCCACTTT.

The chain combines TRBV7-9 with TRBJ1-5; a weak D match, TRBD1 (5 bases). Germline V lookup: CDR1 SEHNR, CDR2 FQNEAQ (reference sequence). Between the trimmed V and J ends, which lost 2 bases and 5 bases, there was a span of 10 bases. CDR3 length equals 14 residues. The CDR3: CASSLTTGDQPQHF. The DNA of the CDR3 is TGTGCCAGCAGCTTAACCACAGGCGATCAGCCCCAGCATTTT.

The CDR3 bases are TGCGCCAGCAGCTTGGTAACGCTAGCGGGGGCGAGTGATACGCAGTATTTT. Translating it yields CASSLVTLAGASDTQYF. The chain carries TRBV5-1 and TRBJ2-3; 10 positions match TRBD2. V lost 0 bases to trimming and J lost 6 bases; unmatched junction nucleotides: 10. The CDR3 covers 17 residues. Germline V gene lookup returns CDR1 SGHRS and CDR2 YFSETQ.

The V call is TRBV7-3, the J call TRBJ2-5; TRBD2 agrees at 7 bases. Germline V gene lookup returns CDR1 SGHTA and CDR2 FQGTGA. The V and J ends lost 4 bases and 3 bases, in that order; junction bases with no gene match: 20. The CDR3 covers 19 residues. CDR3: CASSSKDIRLAGSEETQYF. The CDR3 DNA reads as TGTGCCAGCAGCTCAAAGGACATAAGACTAGCCGGGTCAGAAGAGACCCAGTACTTC.

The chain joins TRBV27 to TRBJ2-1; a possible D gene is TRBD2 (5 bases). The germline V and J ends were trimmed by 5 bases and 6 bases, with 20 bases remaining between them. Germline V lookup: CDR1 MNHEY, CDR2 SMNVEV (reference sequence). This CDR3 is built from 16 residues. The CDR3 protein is CASSPPGLARSNEQFF. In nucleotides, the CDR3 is TGTGCCAGCAGTCCCCCCGGACTCGCCAGGAGCAATGAGCAGTTCTTC.

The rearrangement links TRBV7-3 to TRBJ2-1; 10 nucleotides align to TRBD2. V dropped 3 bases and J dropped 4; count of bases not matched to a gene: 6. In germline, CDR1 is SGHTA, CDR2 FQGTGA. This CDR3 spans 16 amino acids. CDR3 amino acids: CASSFLAGAEYNEQFF. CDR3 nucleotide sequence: TGTGCCAGCAGCTTTCTAGCGGGGGCCGAATACAATGAGCAGTTCTTC.

The CDR3 coding sequence is TGTGCCAGCAGCGTAGGACAGGGGGCGCAAGAGACCCAGTACTTC. This encodes CASSVGQGAQETQYF. The V gene is TRBV9, the J gene TRBJ2-5; TRBD1 matches 10 bases. Germline lookup yields CDR1 SGDLS and CDR2 YYNGEE. CDR3 size: 15 residues. V lost 0 bases, J lost 2 bases, and 1 base stayed unmatched. Together with reference TRBV9 and TRBJ2-5, the CDR3 gives the full variable domain: DSGVTQTPKHLITATGQRVTLRCSPRSGDLSVYWYQQSLDQGLQFLIQYYNGEERAKGNILERFSAQQFPDLHSELNLSSLELGDSALYFCASSVGQGAQETQYFGPGTRLLVL.

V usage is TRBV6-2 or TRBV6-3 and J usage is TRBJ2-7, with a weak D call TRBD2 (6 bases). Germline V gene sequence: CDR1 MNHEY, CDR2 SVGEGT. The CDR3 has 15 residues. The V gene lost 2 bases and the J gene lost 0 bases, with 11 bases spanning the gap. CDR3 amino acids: CASSYVGTPSYEQYF. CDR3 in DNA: TGTGCCAGCAGTTACGTGGGGACTCCCTCCTACGAGCAGTACTTC.

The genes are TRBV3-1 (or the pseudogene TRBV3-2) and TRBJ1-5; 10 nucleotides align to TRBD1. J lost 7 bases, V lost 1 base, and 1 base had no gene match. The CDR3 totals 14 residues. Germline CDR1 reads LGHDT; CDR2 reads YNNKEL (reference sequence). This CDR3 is CASSQVTGGQPQHF. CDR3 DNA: TGTGCCAGCAGCCAAGTGACAGGGGGCCAGCCCCAGCATTTT.

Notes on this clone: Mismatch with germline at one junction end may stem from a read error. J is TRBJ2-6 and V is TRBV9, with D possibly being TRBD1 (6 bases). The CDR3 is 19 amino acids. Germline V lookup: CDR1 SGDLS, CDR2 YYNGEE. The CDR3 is CASCVGAGGLGSGANVLTF. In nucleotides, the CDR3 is TGTGCCAGCTGCGTAGGAGCTGGGGGCCTGGGTTCTGGGGCCAACGTCCTGACTTTC.

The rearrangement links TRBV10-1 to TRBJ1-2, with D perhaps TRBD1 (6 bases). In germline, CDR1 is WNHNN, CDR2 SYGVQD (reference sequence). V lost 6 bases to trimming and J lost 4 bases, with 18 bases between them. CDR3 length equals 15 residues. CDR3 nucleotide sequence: TGCGCCAGCAGCCCCGACAGGTCTTTATCCTATGGCTACACCTTC. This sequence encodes CASSPDRSLSYGYTF.

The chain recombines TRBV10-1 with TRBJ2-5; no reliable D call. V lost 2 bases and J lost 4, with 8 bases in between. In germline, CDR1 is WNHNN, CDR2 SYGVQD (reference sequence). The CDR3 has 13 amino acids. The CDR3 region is CASSETPRETQYF. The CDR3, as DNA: TGCGCCAGCAGTGAGACGCCGAGAGAGACCCAGTACTTC.